This T cell receptor (beta chain) stems from a study of cytomegalovirus exposure and HLA in healthy donors. Study-wide points: In vitro checks showed that a few CMV-associated chains really do target CMV antigens. The dataset shows that most TCR sequences were rare, while some public TCRs occurred in many donors.

The CDR3 sequence is 16 residues long. CDR1 MDHEN and CDR2 SYDVKM come from the germline V gene. V was clipped by 1 base and J by 11 bases, with 21 bases between them. Sequencing was performed with immunoSEQ multiplex PCR; in TCRdb, only in-frame clones are kept and a portion is missing. The sample has tens of thousands of clones, over 90% seen once. This clone appeared a single time. The antigen is undetermined. The chain is built from TRBV28 and TRBJ1-5, with a possible D match to TRBD1 (6 bases). The receptor was derived from a woman aged 18 to 35 in good health and CMV-seropositive. The sample comprised PBMCs. The CDR3 nucleotides read TGTGCCAGCAGTTTATTAGGATCGGGACAACAATCAGCCCAGCATTTT. Its translation: CASSLLGSGQQSAQHF.